This T cell receptor (beta chain) emerged from a study of cytomegalovirus exposure and HLA in healthy donors (dated by TCRdb to 2016 to 2017). Context from the whole study: An earlier analysis of some 500 of the donors reported 250 to 350 Gb of sequence data and roughly 110 million unique TCR beta sequences from roughly 200 million T cells. Roughly 300 gigabases of sequencing data and 70 million to 95 million unique TCR sequences made up an early release that covered 500 to 650 HLA-typed donors. The genetic ancestry cluster associated with self-reported Caucasian donors included approximately 85% of the roughly 400 genotyped donors. The aim of the study was to test whether cataloging public T cell receptors could identify signatures of past pathogen exposure. Using immunosequencing, the study profiled T cell repertoires from fewer than 700 subjects and related those repertoires to cytomegalovirus serostatus. Along with the roughly 670-subject first cohort, a separate validation cohort of 120 different subjects was used. The study combined high-throughput TCR immunosequencing, statistical association of individual TCRs with disease status, and machine learning to predict cytomegalovirus infection status. A later analysis re-examined previously published TCR beta repertoires from more than 650 donors and added high-resolution HLA genotyping to investigate patterns of TCR occurrence. The later analysis used no new phenotypic data to find candidate immune exposures, relying instead on TCR beta sequences and their occurrence across donors. An earlier analysis of some 500 of the donors used high-throughput TCR beta sequencing to judge whether each TCR beta V gene segment behaved as functional or pseudogenic. Donor age, sex, ethnicity and CMV serostatus were compiled together with the repertoire data. A later genetic analysis took genome-wide SNP genotypes for about three fifths of the 666 donors and used that subset as a discovery cohort. All discovery cohort repertoires had been generated using a single sequencing platform. Class I and class II HLA loci were covered by the typing at four-digit resolution. Typing coverage varied by locus: roughly 620-630 donors for A, B, C, DRB1 and DQB1; roughly 520 for DQA1; over 600 for DPA1; 400 to 480 for DPB1. Several DR-DQ haplotypes were treated as single units for association and clustering because of strong linkage in the cohort. Among approximately 370 genotyped donors of the cohort, an average of around 250,000 unique TCR beta nucleotide sequences was sequenced per donor, of which roughly 17% were non-productive.

To note about this clone: Its cognate antigen has yet to be identified. Base qualities are missing; no much larger clone stands one base away.

Findings and caveats that apply to the study as a whole: A later analysis found that TCR association rates varied across HLA loci, with DRB1 alleles showing the most associated TCRs and HLA-C alleles the fewest. In an earlier analysis of roughly 560 of the donors, most TCR beta V segments were observed in productive rearrangements about 90% or about 30% of the time, broadly matching IMGT annotations. In this cohort, only TCR beta chains were sequenced, and detectable features were limited by the absence of alpha or paired-chain data. While some public TCRs were present in many individuals, most TCR sequences turned up only very rarely across donors. In a later genetic analysis, a missense DCLRE1C variant was associated with V-gene and J-gene trimming of TCR beta chains, and the association was replicated in an independent cohort. The sequencing pipeline was judged likely to have produced a cluster of highly shared sequence variants as a technical artifact. In a later analysis, several top co-occurrence clusters were reported to appear linked to parvovirus B19, influenza, CMV and Epstein-Barr virus. Because the 87-base-pair reads could not distinguish some IMGT-functional V segments, including TRBV6-2 and TRBV6-3, those segments were excluded. It was suggested by the authors that the approach could potentially be generalized to other disease states and immunological phenotypes. Because counts were too low, more than 15 rarely observed V segments, including chromosome 9 orphons, were excluded from the earlier analysis of several hundred of the donors. Correlated functional status among segregating V segments might be attributable to linkage disequilibrium, but an unknown experimental factor could not be ruled out. In a later analysis, HLA-associated TCR beta chains showed more clonal expansion and lower generation probabilities than non-associated chains that were equally common. In the study, around 150 TCR beta chains were listed as associated with cytomegalovirus. When HLA alleles, especially DR and DQ, strongly co-occurred, TCR associations were difficult to assign to individual alleles. The presence/absence analyses assumed that sequencing depth was roughly uniform across donors, and that assumption may not be true. In vitro tests confirmed that a few of the cytomegalovirus-associated TCR beta chains recognize cytomegalovirus antigens. A further reported finding was that TCR beta sequences accurately predicted the HLA-A and HLA-B alleles for most subjects in the first cohort. In both the original and validation cohorts, the classifier was reported to diagnose cytomegalovirus status with high specificity and sensitivity. Most CMV-associated TCR beta chains appeared to be HLA-restricted in a later analysis, and the HLA associations seemed to be driven largely by CMV exposure. Because HLA typing was unavailable for some donors at each locus, only the typed subset was used in association tests. For the cohort, immune exposure information was limited to CMV serostatus. In a later analysis, about 16,000 TCR beta sequences were associated with specific HLA alleles at a false discovery rate of 0.05. A later genetic analysis reported fewer N-insertions in productive TCRs among donors in an Asian-associated ancestry cluster than the approximately 700-donor mean.

Library generation was performed with the immunoSEQ multiplex PCR assay. The multiplex PCR relied on a mix of 60 forward primers for TCR Vbeta segments and 13 reverse primers for TCR Jbeta segments. Amplification of the CDR3 region of rearranged TCR beta genes was performed with a multiplex PCR assay on genomic DNA. The Illumina HiSeq System was used to sequence the amplified TCR beta libraries as 87-base-pair reads. In the source study's methods: In a later analysis, about 80 million unique TCR beta chains were counted across the roughly 700 repertoires, and around 10 million of these chains were shared by at least two donors. Raw reads were error-corrected and collapsed into unique sequences by a nearest-neighbor algorithm in which closely related sequences were merged to remove PCR and sequencing errors. To assign V, D and J gene segments, CDR3 sequences were aligned to IMGT reference sequences. For a sequence to be retained, a match of at least six nucleotides was required to both a V gene segment and a J gene segment. A rearrangement was called productive if the CDR3 had no stop codons and remained in frame with V and J, and every other rearrangement was called non-productive. Following IMGT convention, CDR3 was defined as the stretch from the second conserved V-encoded cysteine up to the conserved J-encoded phenylalanine. The earlier analysis of about 590 of the donors excluded sequences that lacked an unambiguous match to a single V gene segment. An earlier analysis of a few hundred of the donors classified V segments as functional when productive rearrangements were above 56.7% and as segregating when the standard deviation between donors was above 5%. A statistical classification framework was built to diagnose cytomegalovirus status from the catalog of TCR beta chain sequences. A later analysis assigned V and J genes by comparing TCR nucleotide sequences with IMGT/GENE-DB human TR gene sequences. The TCRdist pipeline was used in a later analysis to assign CDR3 sequences and most-parsimonious VDJ recombination scenarios. In a later analysis, each TCR beta chain was defined by its CDR3 amino acid sequence together with its V-gene family, and reads lacking a unique V-gene family were excluded. As a way to deal with suspected cross-contamination and a sequencing artifact, a later analysis dropped roughly 600 nucleotide sequences that were highly shared and had low generation probability. In a later analysis, a clonal expansion index was calculated for each public chain from normalized within-repertoire ranks of inferred template counts. A later analysis computed generation probabilities with a VDJ recombination model fitted to out-of-frame rearrangements, and checked the results against IGoR. In a later analysis, hypergeometric tests were used to score TCR-TCR, TCR-HLA and TCR-CMV co-occurrence, with a repertoire-size bias correction applied to TCR pairs. False discovery rates were estimated in a later analysis by permuting HLA or CMV assignments 20 times. In a later analysis, co-occurring TCRs were grouped using DBSCAN, with TCRdist sequence similarity added in when clustering inside HLA-allele-positive subsets. Repertoires with fewer than 30,000 or more than 120,000 public chains, plus five repertoires with anomalous nucleotide sharing, were excluded from co-occurrence clustering. The clones in this table, taken by TCRdb from immuneACCESS, are in-frame only. Not every clone is retained; where verified, under half of the shortfall comes from an unresolved V gene, and the cause of the rest is unknown. Clone size and the V and J calls come from that table; the DNA yielded D and trimming. In all, the sample holds under 200,000 clones, and 76% of those were seen once. The ten largest clones capture less than 0.9% of the sample.

The cohort consisted of 600 to 750 healthy bone marrow donors. Cohort members were all nominally healthy when sampled, although unrecorded immune exposures were likely present. The donor tested CMV seronegative and was one of the 352 seronegative cohort members. Every donor gave a peripheral blood sample, and the peripheral blood mononuclear cells from that sample were used for TCR beta sequencing. Genomic DNA extraction from the blood cell samples was performed with the Qiagen DNeasy Blood Extraction Kit. CDR1 and CDR2 are drawn from the germline V gene: SNHLY, FYNNEI. Trimming at the junction amounts to 4 bases on V and 3 bases on J, and the germline ends lie 15 bases apart. The CDR3 spans 16 residues, from the cysteine through the phenylalanine. Only the CDR3 portion is preserved as DNA: 48 bases, with reading frame beginning at the first base.

The sequenced sample was PBMCs. Here the chain combines TRBV2 and TRBJ2-2; D gene: possibly TRBD1, on 6 matching bases. The receptor's source is a female donor in good health and CMV-seronegative. CDR3 region: CASSVATGLYTGELFF. The DNA sequence reads TGTGCCAGCAGTGTAGCCACAGGGTTGTACACCGGGGAGCTGTTTTTT.